This T cell receptor (beta chain) was recovered during a study of T cells in Graves' hyperthyroidism and ophthalmopathy (dated by TCRdb to 2018 to 2020). About the full investigation: Peripheral blood was sampled at the time of initial diagnosis, prior to any treatment. The study also compared thyroid tissue and blood T-cell repertoires from roughly 6 Graves' hyperthyroidism patients. Prospective prediction of ophthalmopathy was tested in an independent validation cohort consisting of some 20 hyperthyroidism patients and some 15 patients who later progressed to ophthalmopathy. The approximately 98 discovery patients were randomly divided into training and test sets at a 7:3 ratio. TCR Vbeta CDR3 sequencing of 120 to 150 peripheral blood samples (approximately 44 ophthalmopathy, under 80 hyperthyroidism and roughly 17 progressor patients) is reported in the paper. To identify distinguishing TCR V-J signatures, a discovery cohort of some 100 patients was used, comprising 40 to 45 with Graves' ophthalmopathy and around 57 with stable Graves' hyperthyroidism. Following sampling, methimazole starting at 30 mg daily was given to hyperthyroidism patients, and high-dose intravenous methylprednisolone was given to ophthalmopathy patients. The study at large found these results: Sample size was not statistically predetermined, and blinding of investigators to group allocation was not performed. In validation, the model predicted progression to ophthalmopathy with approximately 71% sensitivity and 72% to 85% specificity, a median of around six months before onset. Most expanded thyroid clonotypes (frequency above 0.001) were also detected in blood, a finding suggesting that blood repertoires may reflect thyroid immune responses. Ophthalmopathy was separated from stable hyperthyroidism by a 13 V-J signature model, with over 85% sensitivity and roughly 84% specificity obtained in cross-validation and 80%/75% obtained in testing.

Amplification of TCR beta CDR3 regions was carried out from RNA transcripts. For the first round of RT-PCR on the TCR CDR3, the HTBI primer set was used together with the Qiagen OneStep RT-PCR kit. A second multiplex PCR round built the libraries, followed by size selection and purification. Libraries were sequenced paired-end with 100 bp reads on an Illumina HiSeq2000. Regarding the original processing steps: Raw data were processed with SOAPnuke, discarding reads with adapters, uncalled bases, mean Phred below 15, or no exact constant-primer or identifier match. COPE v1.2.5 was used to merge the high-quality paired reads, and each unique nucleotide sequence was defined as a clonotype. Clonotypes were aligned to IMGT TRBV, TRBD and TRBJ reference segments using MiTCR v1.1. Only V-J combinations with frequency above 0.0001, covering approximately 99% of repertoires, were analysed. A TCS score was defined as the ratio of F50 (clonal expansion) to E x V (chaos), with BLOSUM62-based TCRdist applied between CDR3 peptides within each V-J. Welch's t-statistics and random forest reduced fewer than 600 V-J features to 10 to 15, which were used in a naive Bayes classifier (R e1071). TCRdb trimmed the raw reads at Q25, called clones with MiXCR and kept productive beta chains. Duplicate CDR3 protein sequences are folded into a single record with the most common DNA and genes. These V and J calls rely on TCRdb rather than the paper's analysis. This sample holds around 400,000 distinct CDR3 sequences; more than 20% were observed only once. The ten top clones hold roughly 80% of the sample.

Stable Graves' hyperthyroidism was defined as no progression to ophthalmopathy during 18 months of follow-up. Hyperthyroidism patients were aged 18 to 65 years and newly diagnosed, with disease duration of less than 2 months. Exclusion was applied to patients with uncontrolled infections, other autoimmune diseases, pregnancy or lactation. Clinical symptoms, serum thyroxine and TRAb, thyroid ultrasound, and orbital computed tomography formed the basis for the diagnoses. Ficoll-Paque density gradient centrifugation was used to isolate PBMCs from about 9.4 ml of fresh peripheral blood. Total RNA was extracted with Trizol reagent, and quality was checked on an Agilent 2100 Bioanalyzer. About this clonotype: Its recognized antigen is unknown. There are no base qualities to consult, and no much larger clone falls within one base.

The receptor was derived from a man aged 45-65 years with Graves' hyperthyroidism. The sequenced material came from blood.

The CDR3 region reads CASSHQGESAEAFF. The nucleotide sequence is TGCGCCAGCAGCCACCAGGGGGAATCTGCTGAAGCTTTCTTT. Recombination linked TRBV4-3 to TRBJ1-1, and 7 junctional nucleotides match TRBD1. CDR1 and CDR2 were assigned from the germline V gene as LGHNA and YSLEER. The CDR3 runs 14 amino acids, cysteine and phenylalanine included. The read is trimmed to its CDR3 DNA, 42 bases read in frame from base 1. At the junction V is shortened by 3 bases and J by 6 bases; bases outside the gene matches: 7.